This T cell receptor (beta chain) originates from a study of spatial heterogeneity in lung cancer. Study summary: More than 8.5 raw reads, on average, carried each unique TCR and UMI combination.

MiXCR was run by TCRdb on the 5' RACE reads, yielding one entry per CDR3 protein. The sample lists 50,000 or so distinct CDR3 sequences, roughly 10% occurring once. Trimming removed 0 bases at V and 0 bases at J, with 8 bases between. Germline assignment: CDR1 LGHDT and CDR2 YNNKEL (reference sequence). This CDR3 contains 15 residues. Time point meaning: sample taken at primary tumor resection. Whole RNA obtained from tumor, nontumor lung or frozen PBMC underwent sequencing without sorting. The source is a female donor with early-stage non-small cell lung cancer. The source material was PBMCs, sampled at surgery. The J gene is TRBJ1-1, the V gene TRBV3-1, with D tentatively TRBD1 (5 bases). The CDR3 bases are TGTGCCAGCAGCCAAGACCCCAGGGTGAACACTGAAGCTTTCTTT. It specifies CASSQDPRVNTEAFF.